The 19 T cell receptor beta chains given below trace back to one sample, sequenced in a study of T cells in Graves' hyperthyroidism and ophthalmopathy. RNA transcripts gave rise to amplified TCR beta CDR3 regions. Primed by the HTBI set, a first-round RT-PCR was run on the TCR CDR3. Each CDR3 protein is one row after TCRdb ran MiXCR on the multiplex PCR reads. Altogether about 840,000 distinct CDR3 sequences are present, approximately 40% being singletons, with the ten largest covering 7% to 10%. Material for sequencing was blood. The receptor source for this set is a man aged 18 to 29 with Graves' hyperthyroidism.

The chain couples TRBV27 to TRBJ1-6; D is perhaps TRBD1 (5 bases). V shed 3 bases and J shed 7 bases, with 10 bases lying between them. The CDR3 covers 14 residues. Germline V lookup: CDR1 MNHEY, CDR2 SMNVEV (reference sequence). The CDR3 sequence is CASSFVGENSPLHF. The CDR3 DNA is TGTGCCAGCAGTTTTGTAGGGGAGAATTCACCCCTCCACTTT.

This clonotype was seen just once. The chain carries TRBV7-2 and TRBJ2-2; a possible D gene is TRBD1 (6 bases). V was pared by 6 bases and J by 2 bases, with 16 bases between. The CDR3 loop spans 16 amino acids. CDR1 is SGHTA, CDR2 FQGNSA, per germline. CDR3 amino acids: CASSTGDTPNTGELFF. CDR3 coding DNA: TGTGCCAGCAGTACCGGGGACACCCCCAACACCGGGGAGCTGTTTTTT. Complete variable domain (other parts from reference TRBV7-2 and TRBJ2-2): GAGVSQSPSNKVTEKGKDVELRCDPISGHTALYWYRQSLGQGLEFLIYFQGNSAPDKSGLPSDRFSAERTGGSVSTLTIQRTQQEDSAVYLCASSTGDTPNTGELFFGEGSRLTVL.

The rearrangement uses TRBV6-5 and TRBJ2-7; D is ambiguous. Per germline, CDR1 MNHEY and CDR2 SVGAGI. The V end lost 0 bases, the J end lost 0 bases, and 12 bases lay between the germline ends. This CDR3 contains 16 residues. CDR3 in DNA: TGTGCCAGCAGTTACTCAGGCGACTTACTCTCCTACGAGCAGTACTTC. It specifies CASSYSGDLLSYEQYF.

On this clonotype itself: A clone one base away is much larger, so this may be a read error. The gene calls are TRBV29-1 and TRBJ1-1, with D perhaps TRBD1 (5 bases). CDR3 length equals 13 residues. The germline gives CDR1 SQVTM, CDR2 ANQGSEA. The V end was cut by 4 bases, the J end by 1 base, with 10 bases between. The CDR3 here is CSVARGANTEAFF. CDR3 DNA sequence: TGCAGCGTTGCCCGTGGGGCGAACACTGAAGCTTTCTTT.

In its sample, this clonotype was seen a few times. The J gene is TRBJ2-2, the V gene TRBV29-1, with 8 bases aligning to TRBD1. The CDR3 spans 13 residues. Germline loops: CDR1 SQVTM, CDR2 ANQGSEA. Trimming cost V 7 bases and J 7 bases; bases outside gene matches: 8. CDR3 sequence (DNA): TGCAGCGCCGACAGGGGTTCGAACGGGGAGCTGTTTTTT. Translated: CSADRGSNGELFF.

The CDR3, as DNA: TGTGCCCGGAGCCAGGGGACTGAAGCTTTCTTT. Encoded protein: CARSQGTEAFF. The chain joins TRBV2 to TRBJ1-1, with TRBD1 as a possible D gene (6 bases). The V gene lost 11 bases and the J gene lost 5 bases, with 12 bases spanning the gap. Germline V CDR1 and CDR2: SNHLY, FYNNEI. The length of the CDR3 is 11 residues.

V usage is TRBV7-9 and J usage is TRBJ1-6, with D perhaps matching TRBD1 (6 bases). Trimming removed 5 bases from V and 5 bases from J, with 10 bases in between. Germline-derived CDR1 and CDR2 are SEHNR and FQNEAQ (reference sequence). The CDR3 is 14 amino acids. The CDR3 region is CASSSQGHNSPLHF. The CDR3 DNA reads TGTGCCAGCAGCAGCCAGGGGCATAATTCACCCCTCCACTTT.

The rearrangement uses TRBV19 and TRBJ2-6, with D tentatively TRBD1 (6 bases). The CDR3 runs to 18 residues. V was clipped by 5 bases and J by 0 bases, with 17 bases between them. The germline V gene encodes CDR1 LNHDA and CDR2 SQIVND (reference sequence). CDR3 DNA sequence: TGTGCCAGTAGTTTACGGACCGTGGACAGCTCTGGGGCCAACGTCCTGACTTTC. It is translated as CASSLRTVDSSGANVLTF.

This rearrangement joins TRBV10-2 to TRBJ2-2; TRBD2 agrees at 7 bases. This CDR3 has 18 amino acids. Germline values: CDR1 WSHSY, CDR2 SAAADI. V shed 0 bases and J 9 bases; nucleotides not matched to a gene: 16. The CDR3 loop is CASSESSSREPWDRELFF. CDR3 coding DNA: TGCGCCAGCAGTGAGTCGAGTTCGCGGGAGCCATGGGACCGGGAGCTGTTTTTT.

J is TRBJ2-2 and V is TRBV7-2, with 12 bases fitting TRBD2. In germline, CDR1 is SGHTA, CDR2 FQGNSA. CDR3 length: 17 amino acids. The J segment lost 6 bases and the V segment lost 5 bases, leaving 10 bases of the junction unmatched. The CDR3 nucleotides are TGTGCCAGCAGCCAAGCCCGGACTAGCGGGATGGCCGGGGAGCTGTTTTTT. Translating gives CASSQARTSGMAGELFF.

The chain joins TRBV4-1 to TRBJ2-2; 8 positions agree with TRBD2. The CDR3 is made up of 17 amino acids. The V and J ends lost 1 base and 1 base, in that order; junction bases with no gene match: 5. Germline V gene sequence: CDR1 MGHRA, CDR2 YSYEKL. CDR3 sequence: CASSQVAAGGNTGELFF. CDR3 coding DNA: TGCGCCAGCAGCCAAGTGGCGGCGGGAGGGAACACCGGGGAGCTGTTTTTT.

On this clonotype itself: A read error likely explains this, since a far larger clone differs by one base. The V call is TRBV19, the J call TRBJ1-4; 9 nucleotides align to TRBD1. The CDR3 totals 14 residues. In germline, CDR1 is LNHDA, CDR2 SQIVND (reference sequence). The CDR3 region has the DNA TGTGCCAGTAGTTTGACAGGGGGGAATGAAGAACTGTTTTTT. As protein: CASSLTGGNEELFF. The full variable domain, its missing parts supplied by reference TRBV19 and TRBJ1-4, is DGGITQSPKYLFRKEGQNVTLSCEQNLNHDAMYWYRQDPGQGLRLIYYSQIVNDFQKGDIAEGYSVSREKKESFPLTVTSAQKNPTAFYLCASSLTGGNEELFFGSGTQLSVL.

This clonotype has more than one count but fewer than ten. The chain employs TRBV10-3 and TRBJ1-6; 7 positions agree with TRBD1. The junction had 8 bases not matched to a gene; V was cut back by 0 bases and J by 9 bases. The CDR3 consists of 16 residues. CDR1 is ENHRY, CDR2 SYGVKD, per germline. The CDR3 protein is CAISESDRVWGSPLHF. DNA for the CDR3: TGTGCCATCAGTGAGTCAGACAGGGTGTGGGGTTCACCCCTCCACTTT.

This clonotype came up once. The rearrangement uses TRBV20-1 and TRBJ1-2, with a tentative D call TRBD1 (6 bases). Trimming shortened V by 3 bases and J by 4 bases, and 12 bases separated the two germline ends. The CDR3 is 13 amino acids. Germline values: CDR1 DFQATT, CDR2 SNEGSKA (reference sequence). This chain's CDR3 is CSASDRPIYGYTF. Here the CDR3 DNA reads TGCAGTGCTAGCGACAGGCCTATCTATGGCTACACCTTC.

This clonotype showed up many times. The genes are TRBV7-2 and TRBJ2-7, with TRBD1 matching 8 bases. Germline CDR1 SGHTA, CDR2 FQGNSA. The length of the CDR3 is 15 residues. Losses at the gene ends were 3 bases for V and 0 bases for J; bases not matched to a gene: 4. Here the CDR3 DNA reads TGTGCCAGCAGCTTCCGGACAGGGAGCTCCTACGAGCAGTACTTC. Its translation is CASSFRTGSSYEQYF.

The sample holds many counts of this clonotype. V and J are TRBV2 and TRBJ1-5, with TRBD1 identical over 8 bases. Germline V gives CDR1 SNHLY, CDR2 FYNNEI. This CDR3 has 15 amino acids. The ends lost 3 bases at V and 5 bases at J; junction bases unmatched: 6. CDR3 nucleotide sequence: TGTGCCAGCAGTGATTTGGACAGGGAGTATCAGCCCCAGCATTTT. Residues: CASSDLDREYQPQHF.

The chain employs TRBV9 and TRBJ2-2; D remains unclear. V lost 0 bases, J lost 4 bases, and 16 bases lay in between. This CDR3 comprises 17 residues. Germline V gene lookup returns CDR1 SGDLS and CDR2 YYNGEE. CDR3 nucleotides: TGTGCCAGCAGCGTAGCAGCACGCAGTTCGGGCACCGGGGAGCTGTTTTTT. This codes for CASSVAARSSGTGELFF.

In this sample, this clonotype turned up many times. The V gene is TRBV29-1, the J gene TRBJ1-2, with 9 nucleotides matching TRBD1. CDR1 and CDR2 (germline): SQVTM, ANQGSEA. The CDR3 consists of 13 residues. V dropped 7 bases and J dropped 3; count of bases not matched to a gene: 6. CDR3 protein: CSASTGGDYGYTF. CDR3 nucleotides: TGCAGCGCCTCGACAGGGGGGGACTATGGCTACACCTTC.

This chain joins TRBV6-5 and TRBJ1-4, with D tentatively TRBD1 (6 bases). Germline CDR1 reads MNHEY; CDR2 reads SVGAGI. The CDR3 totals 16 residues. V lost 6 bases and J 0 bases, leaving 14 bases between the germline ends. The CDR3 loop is CASRAGQFATNEKLFF. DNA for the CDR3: TGTGCCAGCAGGGCAGGACAGTTTGCAACTAATGAAAAACTGTTTTTT.